The 30 T cell receptor beta chains below come from one sample, sequenced in a study of siplizumab effects on memory and regulatory T cells. Their recognized antigens are unknown. Cocultured for roughly 6 days at 37°C were the mixed lymphocyte reaction cells. Libraries were prepared by immunoSEQ multiplex PCR; TCRdb keeps only in-frame clonotypes and omits some of them. The sample lists 20,000 or so clones; about 45% were seen once. Sequencing was performed on CFSE-low (dividing) CD4+ T cells sorted from an allogeneic mixed lymphocyte reaction. These receptor sequences come from a human donor in good health; the cells came from an allogeneic mixed lymphocyte reaction. Some clones in this sample may be carry-over from other donors' samples.

V gene TRBV9 combines with J gene TRBJ1-5; tentative D call: TRBD1 (5 bases). The CDR3 totals 16 residues. The germline V gene has CDR1 SGDLS and CDR2 YYNGEE. Trimming cost V 0 bases and J 1 base, with 11 bases left between them. Here the CDR3 DNA reads TGTGCCAGCAGCGTAGCTTTGGGGGAGAGCAATCAGCCCCAGCATTTT. Protein product: CASSVALGESNQPQHF.

The DNA of the CDR3 is TGTGCCAGCACCCCGGAGGGCGACGAGCAGTACTTC. Translated: CASTPEGDEQYF. This chain joins TRBV6-6 and TRBJ2-7; maybe TRBD2 (6 bases). V was trimmed by 7 bases and J by 5 bases, leaving 12 bases between them. Per the germline V gene, CDR1 is MNHNY and CDR2 is SVGAGI (reference sequence). The CDR3 consists of 12 residues.

There are many counts of this clone. V is TRBV21-1 and J is TRBJ1-4. TRBV21-1 is described as a pseudogene. This CDR3 region has 13 residues. This chain's CDR3 is CASSLFYDEKLFF. The CDR3 coding sequence is TGTGCCAGCAGCTTATTCTATGATGAAAAACTGTTTTTT.

This chain joins TRBV19 and TRBJ2-5; no definite D call. CDR3 size: 16 residues. Germline loops: CDR1 LNHDA, CDR2 SQIVND (reference sequence). The germline V and J ends were trimmed by 5 bases and 2 bases, with 18 bases remaining between them. Here the CDR3 reads CASSADPRWGQETQYF. Written as DNA, the CDR3 is TGTGCCAGTAGTGCCGACCCAAGGTGGGGTCAAGAGACCCAGTACTTC.

The chain couples TRBV11-2 to TRBJ1-2; the D is unclear. The length of the CDR3 is 12 residues. V was cut by 3 bases and J by 2 bases, with 4 bases left in between. From germline, CDR1 is SGHAT and CDR2 FQNNGV. The CDR3 DNA reads as TGTGCCAGCAGCTTCCCCAACTATGGCTACACCTTC. Translating it yields CASSFPNYGYTF. Complete variable domain (other parts from reference TRBV11-2 and TRBJ1-2): EAGVAQSPRYKIIEKRQSVAFWCNPISGHATLYWYQQILGQGPKLLIQFQNNGVVDDSQLPKDRFSAERLKGVDSTLKIQPAKLEDSAVYLCASSFPNYGYTFGSGTRLTVV.

This clone has at least ten counts. This rearrangement joins TRBV5-1 to TRBJ1-1; 12 positions match TRBD1. Germline V gives CDR1 SGHRS, CDR2 YFSETQ. V trimming: 4 bases; J trimming: 4 bases; junction bases outside the gene matches: 11. The CDR3 runs 17 residues. CDR3 in amino acids: CASSPVPGQGAGTEAFF. Written as DNA, the CDR3 is TGCGCCAGCAGCCCCGTCCCGGGACAGGGGGCGGGCACTGAAGCTTTCTTT.

Concerning this clone itself: Other DNA sequences in the sample encode the same CDR3. The chain recombines TRBV11-3 with TRBJ2-2; 7 positions agree with TRBD1. Per the germline V gene, CDR1 is SGHNT and CDR2 is YENEEA. This CDR3 is built from 13 residues. V lost 8 bases to trimming and J lost 4 bases; unmatched junction nucleotides: 4. The CDR3, as DNA: TGTGCCAGCTCCAGGGGGAGCACCGGGGAGCTGTTTTTT. Residues: CASSRGSTGELFF. Supplemented by reference TRBV11-3 and TRBJ2-2, the full variable domain reads EAGVVQSPRYKIIEKKQPVAFWCNPISGHNTLYWYLQNLGQGPELLIRYENEEAVDDSQLPKDRFSAERLKGVDSTLKIQPAELGDSAVYLCASSRGSTGELFFGEGSRLTVL.

This chain uses TRBV19 with TRBJ1-4, with D maybe TRBD1 (6 bases). Germline values: CDR1 LNHDA, CDR2 SQIVND (reference sequence). Trimming cost V 2 bases and J 4 bases, with 17 bases left between them. There are 17 residues in the CDR3. The CDR3 sequence is CASSISVRQGLNEKLFF. CDR3 sequence (DNA): TGTGCCAGTAGTATATCCGTACGGCAGGGGCTTAATGAAAAACTGTTTTTT.

The chain has TRBV6-6 and TRBJ1-6; D uncertain. Trimming stripped 5 bases from V and 0 bases from J, with 8 bases between. The CDR3 length is 15 residues. Germline values: CDR1 MNHNY, CDR2 SVGAGI (reference sequence). CDR3 loop: CASSLGDSYNSPLHF. The CDR3 DNA reads TGTGCCAGCAGTCTCGGGGACTCCTATAATTCACCCCTCCACTTT.

The chain recombines TRBV12-5 with TRBJ1-6; D remains ambiguous. The CDR3 covers 14 residues. The germline CDR1 and CDR2 sequences are LGHNT and FRNRAP. V dropped 6 bases and J dropped 9 bases, with 15 bases sitting between them. The chain's CDR3 is CASGPREFGSPLHF. In nucleotides, the CDR3 is TGTGCTAGTGGCCCTAGGGAGTTTGGTTCACCCCTCCACTTT.

This clone occurred a few times. V gene TRBV7-6 combines with J gene TRBJ2-1, with D possibly called TRBD1 or TRBD2 (5 bases each). The CDR3 is made up of 18 amino acids. Trimming left V 5 bases short and J 4 bases short, with 24 bases between. CDR1 is SGHVS, CDR2 FNYEAQ, per germline. The CDR3 spells CASSAGRLGEIRYNEQFF. The DNA for the CDR3 is TGTGCCAGCAGCGCAGGAAGGTTAGGGGAGATTCGGTACAATGAGCAGTTCTTC.

CDR3 protein: CASSSVPQGNTEAFF. The CDR3 nucleotides are TGTGCCAGCAGTTCCGTCCCCCAAGGGAACACTGAAGCTTTCTTT. This sequence joins TRBV6-9 and TRBJ1-1; D is undetermined. Germline V gene sequence: CDR1 MNHGY, CDR2 SVAAGI. The V and J ends lost 4 bases and 1 base respectively, with 13 bases between them. The CDR3 sequence is 15 residues long.

This clone was picked up one time. One end of the junction fails to match germline, which may point to a read error. This chain uses TRBV6-6 with TRBJ2-3; TRBD2 aligns across 7 bases. The CDR3 extends over 15 amino acids. Per germline, CDR1 MNHNY and CDR2 SVGAGI (reference sequence). The CDR3 protein is CASSLTGGSTGTQYF. Written as DNA, the CDR3 is TGTGCCAGCAGTCTAACCGGGGGGAGCACAGGTACGCAGTATTTT.

V and J are TRBV6-5 and TRBJ1-3; the D gene is possibly TRBD1 (6 bases). The CDR3 has 13 residues. Germline V gene data show CDR1 as MNHEY and CDR2 as SVGAGI. V gave up 5 bases and J gave up 15 bases, with 20 bases separating them. CDR3 sequence reads: CASSPVFRDTAYF. The CDR3, as DNA: TGTGCCAGCAGTCCCGTGTTCCGGGACACGGCATATTTT.

The chain couples TRBV6-5 to TRBJ1-1; tentative D call: TRBD1 (5 bases). The CDR3 has 15 amino acids. Germline assignment: CDR1 MNHEY and CDR2 SVGAGI. Trimming removed 6 bases from V and 0 bases from J, with 14 bases in between. The CDR3 here is CASRPLQGLNTEAFF. The CDR3, as DNA: TGTGCCAGCAGGCCACTTCAGGGCTTGAACACTGAAGCTTTCTTT.

CDR3 loop: CASSLGARGANEKLFF. In DNA form, the CDR3 reads TGTGCCAGCAGCTTGGGGGCCAGGGGTGCTAATGAAAAACTGTTTTTT. The J gene is TRBJ1-4, the V gene TRBV5-4; tentatively, D is TRBD1 (6 bases). Germline V gene data show CDR1 as SGHNT and CDR2 as YYREEE (reference sequence). The CDR3 runs to 16 residues. The V end lost 0 bases, the J end lost 3 bases, and 12 bases lay between the germline ends. The full variable domain, with the rest looked up from reference TRBV5-4 and TRBJ1-4, is ETGVTQSPTHLIKTRGQQVTLRCSSQSGHNTVSWYQQALGQGPQFIFQYYREEENGRGNFPPRFSGLQFPNYSSELNVNALELDDSALYLCASSLGARGANEKLFFGSGTQLSVL.

The V gene is TRBV2, the J gene TRBJ2-5; D is perhaps TRBD1 (6 bases). Germline-derived CDR1 and CDR2 are SNHLY and FYNNEI. Between the trimmed V and J ends, which lost 8 bases and 5 bases, there was a span of 18 bases. The CDR3 consists of 14 residues. DNA of the CDR3: TGTGCCAGCGGACGACAGGCCATGGGGGAGACCCAGTACTTC. It encodes CASGRQAMGETQYF.

The genes are TRBV11-3 and TRBJ2-5; the D gene is possibly TRBD1 (6 bases). The CDR3 contains 14 residues. Germline assignment: CDR1 SGHNT and CDR2 YENEEA. V lost 1 base to trimming and J lost 5 bases, with 11 bases between them. The CDR3 DNA reads TGTGCCAGCAGCTTAGCAGGGGCTGGGGAGACCCAGTACTTC. This encodes CASSLAGAGETQYF. Full variable domain (remainder filled in from reference TRBV11-3 and TRBJ2-5): EAGVVQSPRYKIIEKKQPVAFWCNPISGHNTLYWYLQNLGQGPELLIRYENEEAVDDSQLPKDRFSAERLKGVDSTLKIQPAELGDSAVYLCASSLAGAGETQYFGPGTRLLVL.

The V and J genes are TRBV5-1 and TRBJ2-5; 7 bases align to TRBD2. Germline trimming cut 2 bases from V and 2 bases from J; bases unmatched to any gene: 9. The germline V gene encodes CDR1 SGHRS and CDR2 YFSETQ. The CDR3 length is 16 residues. The CDR3: CASSLSLRGRQETQYF. CDR3 in DNA: TGCGCCAGCAGCTTAAGTTTGCGGGGGAGGCAAGAGACCCAGTACTTC.

V gene TRBV5-5 combines with J gene TRBJ1-1; D is undetermined. CDR1 and CDR2 from the germline V gene are SGHKS and YYEKEE (reference sequence). This CDR3 is 15 amino acids long. Trimming left V 3 bases short and J 1 base short, with 13 bases between. CDR3 protein: CASSWVPPRNTEAFF. The CDR3 DNA sequence: TGTGCCAGCAGCTGGGTGCCCCCCAGGAACACTGAAGCTTTCTTT.

This clone occurred a few times. Distinct nucleotide sequences in the sample also encode this CDR3. The J gene is TRBJ2-7, the V gene TRBV6-5, with 9 bases matching TRBD1. CDR3 length: 13 residues. The ends lost 6 bases at V and 2 bases at J; junction bases unmatched: 2. Germline loops: CDR1 MNHEY, CDR2 SVGAGI. The CDR3 region is CASRDRGPYEQYF. The CDR3 DNA is TGTGCCAGCAGGGACAGGGGTCCCTACGAGCAGTACTTC.

This clone turned up a few times. This chain connects TRBV5-1 to TRBJ2-7, with 8 positions matching TRBD1. The germline V gene has CDR1 SGHRS and CDR2 YFSETQ. The CDR3 covers 15 residues. With V trimmed by 0 bases and J by 2 bases, 4 bases remained unmatched. CDR3 amino acids: CASSLGGTGTYEQYF. CDR3 sequence (DNA): TGCGCCAGCAGCTTGGGCGGGACAGGAACCTACGAGCAGTACTTC.

V usage is TRBV5-4 and J usage is TRBJ1-1, with no clear D. The CDR3 consists of 15 residues. The V gene lost 3 bases and the J gene lost 1 base, with 13 bases spanning the gap. The germline V gene encodes CDR1 SGHNT and CDR2 YYREEE (reference sequence). The CDR3 DNA reads TGTGCCAGCAGCTCACAGATCTTACCGAACACTGAAGCTTTCTTT. It codes for CASSSQILPNTEAFF.

In regard to this clone: The sample carries other DNA sequences with the same CDR3. The chain has TRBV9 and TRBJ1-1; the D gene is possibly TRBD1 (6 bases). The CDR3 extends over 13 amino acids. Germline CDR1 reads SGDLS; CDR2 reads YYNGEE. Trimming left V 4 bases short and J 5 bases short, with 12 bases between. The CDR3 DNA reads TGTGCCAGCAGCATACAAGGGGGGACTGAAGCTTTCTTT. The encoded protein is CASSIQGGTEAFF.

This clone came up a few times. This chain's CDR3 is CASALTGDPSPLHF. DNA for the CDR3: TGTGCTAGTGCCCTGACAGGGGATCCCTCACCCCTCCACTTT. V usage is TRBV12-5 and J usage is TRBJ1-6, with TRBD1 matching over 8 bases. Trimming cost V 7 bases and J 10 bases; bases outside gene matches: 9. The CDR3 extends over 14 amino acids. CDR1 LGHNT and CDR2 FRNRAP come from the germline V gene.

This clone was detected a few times. The rearrangement links TRBV6-6 to TRBJ1-3; D remains ambiguous. The ends were cut back, 4 bases at V and 0 bases at J, with 10 bases in the middle. This CDR3 region has 15 residues. CDR1 MNHNY and CDR2 SVGAGI come from the germline V gene (reference sequence). The CDR3 DNA reads as TGTGCCAGCAGTTTCCGGGTCAACTCTGGAAACACCATATATTTT. Translation: CASSFRVNSGNTIYF.

V gene TRBV18 combines with J gene TRBJ1-6; D uncertain. Germline V gives CDR1 KGHSH, CDR2 LQKENI. Trimming removed 3 bases from V and 5 bases from J, with 8 bases in between. The CDR3 totals 14 residues. Here the CDR3 reads CASSPGVHNSPLHF. CDR3 DNA: TGTGCCAGCTCACCCGGGGTGCATAATTCACCCCTCCACTTT.

This chain joins TRBV25-1 and TRBJ2-1; 7 bases fit TRBD1. The germline V gene has CDR1 MGHDK and CDR2 SYGVNS. After removal of 4 bases from V and 4 bases from J, the junction contained 10 bases not matched to a gene. The CDR3 length is 16 residues. CDR3 bases: TGTGCCAGCAGTGTACAACAGGGGTTTCTTTACAATGAGCAGTTCTTC. It encodes CASSVQQGFLYNEQFF.

Ten or more counts support this clone. The CDR3 DNA reads as TGTGCCAGCCAAACTGTGACAGGGGCTGGCTACACCTTC. This translates into CASQTVTGAGYTF. This sequence joins TRBV7-2 and TRBJ1-2, with 8 bases fitting TRBD1. V was pared by 8 bases and J by 7 bases, with 9 bases of the junction left unmatched. This CDR3 contains 13 residues. Germline lookup yields CDR1 SGHTA and CDR2 FQGNSA.

CDR3 loop: CASSRGQVNTGELFF. CDR3 nucleotide sequence: TGTGCCAGCAGTCGGGGACAGGTCAACACCGGGGAGCTGTTTTTT. The chain has TRBV27 and TRBJ2-2, with 8 nucleotides matching TRBD1. The V and J ends lost 5 bases and 2 bases, in that order; junction bases with no gene match: 4. Germline V gives CDR1 MNHEY, CDR2 SMNVEV (reference sequence). This CDR3 spans 15 amino acids.